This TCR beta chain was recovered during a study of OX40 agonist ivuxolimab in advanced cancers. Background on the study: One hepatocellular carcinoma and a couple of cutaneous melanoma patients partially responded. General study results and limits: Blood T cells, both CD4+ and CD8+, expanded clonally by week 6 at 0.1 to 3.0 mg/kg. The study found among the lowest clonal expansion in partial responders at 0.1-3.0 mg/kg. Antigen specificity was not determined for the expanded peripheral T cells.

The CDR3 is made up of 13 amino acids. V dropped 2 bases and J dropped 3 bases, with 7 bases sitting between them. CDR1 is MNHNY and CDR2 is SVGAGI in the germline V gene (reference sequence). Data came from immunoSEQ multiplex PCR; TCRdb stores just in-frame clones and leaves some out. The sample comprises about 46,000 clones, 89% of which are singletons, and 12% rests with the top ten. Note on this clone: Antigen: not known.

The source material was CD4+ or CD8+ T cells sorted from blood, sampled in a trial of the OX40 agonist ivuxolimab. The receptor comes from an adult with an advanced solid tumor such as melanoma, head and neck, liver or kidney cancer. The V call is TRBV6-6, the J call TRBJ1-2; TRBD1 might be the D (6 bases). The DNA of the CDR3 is TGTGCCAGCAGTTACGGGGGGCACTATGGCTACACCTTC. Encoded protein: CASSYGGHYGYTF.